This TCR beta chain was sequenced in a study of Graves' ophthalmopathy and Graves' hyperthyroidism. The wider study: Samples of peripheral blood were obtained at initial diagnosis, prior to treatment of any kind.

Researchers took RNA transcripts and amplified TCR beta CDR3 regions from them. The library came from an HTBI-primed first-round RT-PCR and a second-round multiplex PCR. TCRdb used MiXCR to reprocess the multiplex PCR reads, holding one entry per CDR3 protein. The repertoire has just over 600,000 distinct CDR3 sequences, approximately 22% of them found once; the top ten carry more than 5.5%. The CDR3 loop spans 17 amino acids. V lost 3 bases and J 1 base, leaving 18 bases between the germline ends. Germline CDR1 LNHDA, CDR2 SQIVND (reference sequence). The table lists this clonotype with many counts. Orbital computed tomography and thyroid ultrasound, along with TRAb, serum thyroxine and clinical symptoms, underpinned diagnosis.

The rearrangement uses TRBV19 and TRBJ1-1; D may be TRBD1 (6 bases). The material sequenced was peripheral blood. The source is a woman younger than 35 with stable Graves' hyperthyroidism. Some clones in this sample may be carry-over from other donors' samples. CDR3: CASSISTGQAGNTEAFF. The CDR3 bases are TGTGCCAGTAGTATTAGTACAGGGCAAGCTGGGAACACTGAAGCTTTCTTT.